This T cell receptor beta chain was captured by sequencing in a study of blood T cell repertoires in COVID-19. Across the whole study: Whether acute or convalescent, the COVID-19 samples came from the United States, Italy and Spain. Sources were T cells, B-cell-depleted T cells, or PBMCs; the material itself was cDNA or gDNA.

This clone was picked up a small number of times. How the authors handled the data: Quantification of nucleated cells was approximated via reference gene primer amplification. Repertoires were generated with immunoSEQ multiplex PCR, while TCRdb's copy carries only in-frame clones and drops some. Clone size and the V and J calls come from that table; the DNA yielded D and trimming. The sample has tens of thousands of clones; 70% to 80% are singletons. The CDR3 has 15 amino acids. CDR1 and CDR2 from the germline V gene are MNHNS and SASEGT. The ends lost 0 bases at V and 6 bases at J; junction bases unmatched: 6.

The clonotype originates from a human donor in a cohort sampled during active COVID-19. This rearrangement joins TRBV6-1 to TRBJ1-2, with 8 bases that match TRBD1. The material sequenced was peripheral blood. CDR3 DNA sequence: TGTGCCAGCAGTGAAGCGTCCAGGGACAGGAATGGCTACACCTTC. Its translation: CASSEASRDRNGYTF.